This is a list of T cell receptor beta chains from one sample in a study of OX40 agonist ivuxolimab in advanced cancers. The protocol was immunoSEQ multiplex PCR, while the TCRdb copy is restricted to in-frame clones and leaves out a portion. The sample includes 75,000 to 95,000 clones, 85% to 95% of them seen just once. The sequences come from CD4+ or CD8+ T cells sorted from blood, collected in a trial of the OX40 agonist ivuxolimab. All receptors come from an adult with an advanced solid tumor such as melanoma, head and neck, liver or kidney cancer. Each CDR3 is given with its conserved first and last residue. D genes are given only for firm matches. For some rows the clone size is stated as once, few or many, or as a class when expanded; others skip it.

cdr3_aa: CASSTDRGIRNEQYF; cdr3_nt: TGTGCCAGCAGCACGGACAGGGGGATAAGGAACGAGCAGTACTTC; j_call: TRBJ2-7; d_call: TRBD1; clone_size: NA; v_call: TRBV6-5
cdr3_aa: CASSQDPTGAATDTQYF; cdr3_nt: TGCGCCAGCAGCCAAGATCCGACAGGTGCCGCCACAGATACGCAGTATTTT; j_call: TRBJ2-3; d_call: NA; clone_size: NA; v_call: TRBV4-1
cdr3_aa: CASIATGEKLFF; cdr3_nt: TGTGCCAGTATAGCGACAGGGGAAAAACTGTTTTTT; j_call: TRBJ1-4; d_call: TRBD1; clone_size: NA; v_call: TRBV2
cdr3_aa: CASSLDRGQEQYF; cdr3_nt: TGTGCCAGCAGTTTAGACAGGGGGCAAGAGCAGTACTTC; j_call: TRBJ2-7; d_call: TRBD1; clone_size: NA; v_call: TRBV25-1
cdr3_aa: CASSGSGGRHTGELFF; cdr3_nt: TGTGCCAGCAGTGGTTCGGGGGGGCGTCACACCGGGGAGCTGTTTTTT; j_call: TRBJ2-2; d_call: TRBD2; clone_size: NA; v_call: TRBV25-1
cdr3_aa: CASSVGLPGGPYEQYF; cdr3_nt: TGTGCCAGCAGCGTAGGGCTTCCAGGGGGTCCCTACGAGCAGTACTTC; j_call: TRBJ2-7; d_call: TRBD1; clone_size: NA; v_call: TRBV9
cdr3_aa: CASRGTSGGSSYNEQFF; cdr3_nt: TGTGCCAGCAGGGGAACTAGCGGGGGGAGCTCCTACAATGAGCAGTTCTTC; j_call: TRBJ2-1; d_call: TRBD2; clone_size: NA; v_call: TRBV7-9
cdr3_aa: CASSVGGPGYNEQFF; cdr3_nt: TGTGCCAGCAGCGTTGGGGGGCCCGGATACAATGAGCAGTTCTTC; j_call: TRBJ2-1; d_call: NA; clone_size: NA; v_call: TRBV9
cdr3_aa: CASSLYGGLAGVETQYF; cdr3_nt: TGTGCCAGCAGTTTATATGGGGGACTAGCGGGGGTAGAGACCCAGTACTTC; j_call: TRBJ2-5; d_call: TRBD2; clone_size: NA; v_call: TRBV28
cdr3_aa: CSALDFTDTQYF; cdr3_nt: TGCAGCGCTCTCGACTTTACAGATACGCAGTATTTT; j_call: TRBJ2-3; d_call: NA; clone_size: NA; v_call: TRBV29-1
cdr3_aa: CASSLGRDRVYGYTF; cdr3_nt: TGTGCCAGCAGCTTAGGCCGGGACAGAGTCTATGGCTACACCTTC; j_call: TRBJ1-2; d_call: TRBD1; clone_size: once; v_call: TRBV13
cdr3_aa: CAISDFGLPRGTQYF; cdr3_nt: TGTGCCATCAGTGACTTCGGACTTCCCCGAGGCACCCAGTACTTC; j_call: TRBJ2-5; d_call: NA; clone_size: NA; v_call: TRBV10-3
cdr3_aa: CASSSLGTGGLSYEQYF; cdr3_nt: TGCGCCAGCAGCTCGCTAGGGACAGGGGGTCTCTCCTACGAGCAGTACTTC; j_call: TRBJ2-7; d_call: TRBD1; clone_size: NA; v_call: TRBV5-1